A selection of T cell receptor beta chains follows, all from one sample in a study of identical twins. TCRdb itself ran the 5' RACE reads through MiXCR, one entry per CDR3 protein. Among some 790,000 distinct CDR3 sequences listed, 15% to 20% were seen once. The data were also submitted as part of a second study, on T cells expressing NK-cell markers.

Sequenced sample: PBMCs. Receptors were obtained from a woman between 18 and 29 years old in good health. Each CDR3 is given without its conserved first and last residue. A D gene is named only where the DNA matches it firmly.

>TRBV4-2|TRBJ2-7|.
ASSQESHRAMNYEQY
>TRBV27|TRBJ2-7|.
ASSFLTALYPYEQY
>TRBV2|TRBJ2-4|TRBD1
ASRDRGLEAKNIQY
>TRBV7-9|TRBJ2-5|TRBD1
ASSRGTGGLQETQY
>TRBV12-3/TRBV12-4|TRBJ2-6|.
ASSWGSGANVLT
>TRBV11-2|TRBJ2-7|.
ASSLSRGGAKRFLSYEQY
>TRBV6-1|TRBJ2-4|TRBD1
ASSRTRDRLNIQY
>TRBV5-1|TRBJ2-3|.
ASSLAMAGIDTQY
>TRBV14|TRBJ2-4|TRBD1
ASSQDNWNRGNIQY
>TRBV5-1|TRBJ2-5|TRBD2
ASSFSLAGRETQY
>TRBV2|TRBJ2-3|.
ASSERGKTTDTQY
>TRBV6-1|TRBJ2-5|.
ASSEAPQKETQY
>TRBV12-3/TRBV12-4|TRBJ2-5|TRBD1
ASSPGQGKGKQETQY
>TRBV20-1|TRBJ1-5|TRBD1
SAIDRGNQPQH
>TRBV5-1|TRBJ2-7|.
ASSQLTGIILEQY
>TRBV12-3/TRBV12-4|TRBJ2-5|.
ASSPTGAPRED
>TRBV18|TRBJ2-5|.
ASSRISGQDGSKWGETQY
>TRBV6-5|TRBJ1-3|.
ASIQGNTIY
>TRBV7-9|TRBJ2-7|.
ASSRDVAYEQY
>TRBV7-9|TRBJ2-7|.
ASSLATGTLDYEQY
>TRBV20-1|TRBJ2-3|TRBD2
SAGAREGADTQY
>TRBV7-8|TRBJ2-3|TRBD2
ASSPSLAGLADTQY
>TRBV3-1|TRBJ1-1|.
ASSQLRGTEAF
>TRBV20-1|TRBJ2-7|TRBD2
GARKRTSGNSYEQY
>TRBV10-3|TRBJ2-7|.
AISSSGNEQY
>TRBV5-5|TRBJ1-2|TRBD1
ASRYGQGAAYGYT
>TRBV7-9|TRBJ2-5|.
ASSLRGVQETQY
>TRBV9|TRBJ2-3|TRBD2
ASSSQREHTDTQY
>TRBV9|TRBJ2-1|.
ASSVRSTTTGGSYNEQF
>TRBV11-1|TRBJ2-4|.
ASSFGGGAGPLAKNIQY
>TRBV6-1|TRBJ1-2|.
ASSVRPNYGYT
>TRBV30|TRBJ2-1|TRBD2
AWDTSGKDNEQF
>TRBV29-1|TRBJ2-2|.
SLLLNTGELF
>TRBV7-2|TRBJ2-5|TRBD2
ASSLVPSGSGETQY
>TRBV20-1|TRBJ1-6|.
SARDRVGVDSPLH
>TRBV7-9|TRBJ2-2|TRBD1
ASTPGGGTGYTGELF